The sequence of this T cell receptor (beta chain) was determined in a study of identical twins. Broader study findings: Excess low generation probability was seen in twin-shared out-of-frame alpha sequences. There were fewer insertions in abundant cord blood beta clonotypes, but memory repertoires showed no such pattern. Excess sharing between twins was weaker in beta out-of-frame sequences.

The trim removed 7 bases at V and 6 bases at J, leaving 10 bases unmatched. The CDR3 sequence is 15 residues long. Germline lookup yields CDR1 LGHDT and CDR2 YNNKEL (reference sequence). In this sample, this clonotype turned up a few times. Its antigen remains unknown. TCRdb reprocessed the 5' RACE reads via MiXCR and lists one record per CDR3 protein. The table records approximately 1.8 million distinct CDR3 sequences, under 35% of them present only once. The receptor was derived from a newborn girl in good health. The genes are TRBV3-1 and TRBJ2-1; TRBD2 matches at 9 bases. Sequencing was performed on cord blood. CDR3 in amino acids: CASKLAGATRNEQFF. The CDR3 DNA reads TGTGCCAGCAAGTTAGCGGGAGCCACACGCAATGAGCAGTTCTTC.